The rows below give T cell receptor beta chains drawn from one sample of a study of blood T cell repertoires in COVID-19. Clones were read by immunoSEQ multiplex PCR, and TCRdb kept only the in-frame ones, dropping some. The sample lists tens of thousands of clones, about 90% occurring once. The specimen sequenced was peripheral blood. These receptor sequences come from a woman of 80 years or more with active COVID-19. Both conserved end residues are part of each CDR3. The D gene is left open where the match is weak. The size field is filled for only some rows; it gives once, few, many or a size class.

cdr3_aa cdr3_nt v_call clone_size j_call d_call
CASSPAAGRGETQYF TGTGCCAGCAGCCCAGCGGCGGGCCGGGGAGAGACCCAGTACTTC TRBV7-2 . TRBJ2-5 .
CASSRTSGGAFNEQFF TGTGCCAGCAGCCGAACTAGCGGGGGGGCCTTCAATGAGCAGTTCTTC TRBV5-4 . TRBJ2-1 TRBD2
CASQLGTPGEKLFF TGTGCCAGCCAATTGGGGACACCAGGAGAAAAACTGTTTTTT TRBV2 . TRBJ1-4 .
CAWSGTGIGQPQHF TGTGCCTGGAGTGGGACAGGGATAGGGCAGCCCCAGCATTTT TRBV30 . TRBJ1-5 TRBD1
CASSVGPPSYNSPLHF TGTGCCAGCAGCGTAGGGCCTCCGTCCTATAATTCACCCCTCCACTTT TRBV9 . TRBJ1-6 .
CASSYAPGTSATSTDTQYF TGTGCCAGCAGTTATGCCCCAGGGACTAGCGCAACTAGCACAGATACGCAGTATTTT TRBV6-2/TRBV6-3 . TRBJ2-3 TRBD2
CASSFVGSGEQYF TGTGCCAGCAGCTTCGTGGGTTCGGGCGAGCAGTACTTC TRBV7-2 . TRBJ2-7 .
CATSSTGTGLSEPQHF TGTGCCACCAGCAGCACCGGGACAGGGCTTTCGGAGCCCCAGCATTTT TRBV15 few TRBJ1-5 TRBD1
CASSYFQGTYEQYF TGTGCCAGCAGTTACTTTCAGGGGACGTACGAGCAGTACTTC TRBV6-2/TRBV6-3 . TRBJ2-7 .
CASGRGGLAGGTGELFF TGTGCCAGCGGGCGGGGAGGACTAGCGGGGGGCACCGGGGAGCTGTTTTTT TRBV7-2 . TRBJ2-2 TRBD2
CASGLTGTGGYEQYF TGTGCTAGTGGTCTTACCGGGACTGGGGGCTACGAGCAGTACTTC TRBV12-5 once TRBJ2-7 .
CASSVDRDNEQFF TGTGCCAGCAGCGTCGACAGGGACAATGAGCAGTTCTTC TRBV5-4 . TRBJ2-1 TRBD1
CASGLERAEKLFF TGTGCCAGCGGACTTGAGAGGGCGGAAAAACTGTTTTTT TRBV4-2 once TRBJ1-4 .
CASSQQELSHEKLFF TGTGCCAGCAGCCAGCAGGAACTCTCCCACGAAAAACTGTTTTTT TRBV7-8 once TRBJ1-4 .
CASSEKGTGDPQHF TGTGCCAGCAGTGAAAAAGGGACAGGGGACCCCCAGCATTTT TRBV6-1 . TRBJ1-5 TRBD1
CASSFTGGPTEAFF TGTGCCAGCAGCTTCACAGGGGGGCCAACTGAAGCTTTCTTT TRBV7-2 . TRBJ1-1 TRBD1
CASSLAGPNEKLFF TGTGCCAGCAGCTTGGCCGGTCCTAATGAAAAACTGTTTTTT TRBV5-4 . TRBJ1-4 .